The 18 T cell receptor beta chains below come from one sample, sequenced in a study of regulatory T cells in long-lasting Graves disease. With iRepertoire HTBI primers and Arm-PCR of CDR3 regions, TCR beta libraries were built. TCRdb used MiXCR to reprocess the multiplex PCR reads, holding one entry per CDR3 protein. The profile shows over 300,000 distinct CDR3 sequences, around a fifth of them singletons. Time point given: persistent/refractory GD, antithyroid drugs over 5 years with positive TRAb. TCR sequences were obtained from RNA taken from PBMCs. Specimen: peripheral blood mononuclear cells (PBMCs), collected when the disease was refractory, from a patient treated with antithyroid drugs. These receptors were obtained from a female donor with Graves disease.

This clonotype was picked up many times. The rearrangement joins TRBV7-2 to TRBJ1-2; 8 bases fit TRBD1. The CDR3 spans 15 residues. Germline CDR1 and CDR2: SGHTA and FQGNSA. Losses at the gene ends were 1 base for V and 5 bases for J; bases not matched to a gene: 6. The DNA of the CDR3 is TGTGCCAGCAGCTTAGTCACCAGGGGGCTGTATGGCTACACCTTC. Its protein product is CASSLVTRGLYGYTF.

This clonotype was counted between two and nine times. V usage is TRBV2 and J usage is TRBJ2-1; tentative D call: TRBD2 (5 bases). The CDR3 covers 15 residues. Germline V gene lookup returns CDR1 SNHLY and CDR2 FYNNEI. V was trimmed by 7 bases and J by 0 bases, leaving 13 bases between them. In nucleotides, the CDR3 is TGTGCCAGCATCGGGGATTTGAGCTCCTACAATGAGCAGTTCTTC. This encodes CASIGDLSSYNEQFF.

This clonotype has just a few counts. The chain joins TRBV6-1 to TRBJ1-5; D not certain. Looked up from germline, CDR1 is MNHNS and CDR2 is SASEGT. V lost 10 bases, J lost 3 bases, and 13 bases lay in between. There are 13 residues in the CDR3. CDR3 sequence: CATSGRDNQPQHF. The CDR3 DNA reads TGTGCCACCTCCGGACGGGACAATCAGCCCCAGCATTTT.

This clonotype was observed a few times. The V call is TRBV10-3, the J call TRBJ2-5, with 12 bases identical to TRBD1. J gave up 3 bases and V 8 bases, and 4 bases lay outside the gene matches. CDR1 is ENHRY, CDR2 SYGVKD, per germline. The CDR3 is made up of 14 amino acids. The DNA for the CDR3 is TGTGCCATCGGGACAGGGGGCTTTGAAGAGACCCAGTACTTC. Translated: CAIGTGGFEETQYF.

As concerns this clonotype: This likely reflects a read error, since a far larger clone is one base away. This CDR3 fails to terminate in the conserved phenylalanine or tryptophan, so it likely reflects a read error. The rearrangement uses TRBV12-3 or TRBV12-4 and TRBJ1-1; the D gene is possibly TRBD1 (5 bases). The CDR3 extends over 14 amino acids. V lost 5 bases, J lost 1 base, and 11 bases lay in between. CDR3 sequence reads: CASSPGPRNTEAFL. CDR3 nucleotides: TGTGCCAGCAGTCCGGGACCGAGGAACACTGAAGCTTTCCTT.

This chain links TRBV6-5 with TRBJ2-3; D is uncertain. Germline loops: CDR1 MNHEY, CDR2 SVGAGI. The CDR3 covers 15 residues. V lost 4 bases and J 0 bases, leaving 11 bases between the germline ends. CDR3 loop: CASSLDLHSTDTQYF. DNA of the CDR3: TGTGCCAGCAGTTTAGATCTACACAGCACAGATACGCAGTATTTT.

Ten or more counts support this clonotype. The chain recombines TRBV7-9 with TRBJ1-5; 9 nucleotides line up with TRBD1. This CDR3 spans 16 amino acids. V trimming: 2 bases; J trimming: 2 bases; junction bases outside the gene matches: 4. CDR1 is SEHNR and CDR2 is FQNEAQ in the germline V gene (reference sequence). The DNA for the CDR3 is TGTGCCAGCAGCTTAACCACAGGGGGCGGCAATCAGCCCCAGCATTTT. It translates to CASSLTTGGGNQPQHF.

Remarks on this clonotype: A much larger clone lies a single base off, so this may be a read error. The V call is TRBV6-2 or TRBV6-3, the J call TRBJ2-5, with TRBD2 identical over 9 bases. V dropped 6 bases and J dropped 4; count of bases not matched to a gene: 3. The CDR3 totals 13 residues. Germline-derived CDR1 and CDR2 are MNHEY and SVGEGT. The CDR3 coding sequence is TGTGCCAGCAGGCGGGGGGGGGCAGAGACCCAGTACTTC. Translating it yields CASRRGGAETQYF.

In its sample, this clonotype was seen many times. This chain uses TRBV11-1 with TRBJ2-5; D call uncertain. Germline CDR1 and CDR2: SGHAT and FQDESV (reference sequence). V was trimmed by 2 bases and J by 5 bases, leaving 9 bases between them. The CDR3 contains 13 residues. CDR3 in DNA: TGTGCCAGCAGCTTACACTCCCTGGAGACCCAGTACTTC. Translated: CASSLHSLETQYF.

On this clonotype: A far larger clone differs by one base, so this is likely a read error. This chain uses TRBV6-9 with TRBJ2-1; 9 bases are a match to TRBD2. TRBJ2-5 matches the DNA end more closely, so the J call is doubtful. CDR1 is MNHGY and CDR2 is SVAAGI in the germline V gene. The CDR3 totals 15 residues. In DNA form, the CDR3 reads TGTGCCAGCAGTTACAGCGCGGGGGGGGGGGAGACCCAGTACTTC. Residues: CASSYSAGGGETQYF.

This clonotype was observed at least ten times. The chain joins TRBV6-1 to TRBJ1-2; possibly TRBD1 for D (5 bases). Germline values: CDR1 MNHNS, CDR2 SASEGT. V lost 0 bases and J 7 bases, leaving 21 bases between the germline ends. The CDR3 spans 17 residues. The CDR3 DNA reads as TGTGCCAGCAGTGAAGCCCATTCACATTCGGGACCCCTTGGCTACACCTTC. It specifies CASSEAHSHSGPLGYTF.

The chain recombines TRBV30 with TRBJ1-2; D is uncertain. The V gene's germline CDR1 is GTSNPN and CDR2 SVGIG (reference sequence). V gave up 0 bases and J gave up 13 bases, with 12 bases separating them. This CDR3 spans 11 amino acids. The CDR3 bases are TGTGCCTGGAGTGTTGGCCCCGATTGCACCTTC. It is translated as CAWSVGPDCTF.

This clonotype was observed a handful of times. The germline gene is not matched at one end of the junction; a read error may be the cause. The CDR3 coding sequence is TGTGCCAGCAGTATAGCGCACACCGGGGAGCTGTTTTTT. This translates into CASSIAHTGELFF. V gene TRBV12-3 or TRBV12-4 combines with J gene TRBJ2-2; the D gene is possibly TRBD2 (5 bases). The CDR3 extends over 13 amino acids.

Many counts were recorded for this clonotype. The chain joins TRBV7-9 to TRBJ1-2, with D perhaps matching TRBD1 (5 bases). The V gene's germline CDR1 is SEHNR and CDR2 FQNEAQ (reference sequence). The V end lost 5 bases, the J end lost 7 bases, and 14 bases lay between the germline ends. The CDR3 is made up of 13 amino acids. The CDR3 DNA reads TGTGCCAGCAGCGGGCGCAGGGACGGTGGCTACACCTTC. This translates into CASSGRRDGGYTF.

This clonotype was seen a few times. The rearrangement joins TRBV27 to TRBJ1-5, with 9 bases fitting TRBD1. The CDR3 length is 19 residues. CDR1 is MNHEY and CDR2 is SMNVEV in the germline V gene (reference sequence). V shed 0 bases, J shed 2 bases, and the junction held 11 bases outside the gene matches. The CDR3 DNA reads as TGTGCCAGCAGTTTATCGGGACAGGGAGGGGGGGGCGGCAATCAGCCCCAGCATTTT. Translated: CASSLSGQGGGGGNQPQHF.

Many counts were recorded for this clonotype. J is TRBJ2-7 and V is TRBV2; TRBD1 aligns across 12 bases. The CDR3 spans 16 residues. Per germline, CDR1 SNHLY and CDR2 FYNNEI. The junction had 4 bases not matched to a gene; V was cut back by 0 bases and J by 4 bases. The CDR3 nucleotides are TGTGCCAGCAGTGAAGCCTTGGGACAGGGGGCGTACGAGCAGTACTTC. Its translation is CASSEALGQGAYEQYF.

This clonotype was counted a few times. The chain carries TRBV5-1 and TRBJ2-7, with 12 nucleotides matching TRBD2. Germline lookup yields CDR1 SGHRS and CDR2 YFSETQ. The CDR3 runs to 19 residues. The junction had 15 bases not matched to a gene; V was cut back by 3 bases and J by 2 bases. CDR3 coding DNA: TGCGCCAGCAGCTACCACAGGGGAACTAGCGGGAGGCCTACCTACGAGCAGTACTTC. Protein product: CASSYHRGTSGRPTYEQYF.

CDR3 nucleotides: TGTGCCAGCAGCCAAATAACGTCTGAAGCTTTCTTT. Residues: CASSQITSEAFF. The chain employs TRBV3-1 and TRBJ1-1; no clear D. The CDR3 has 12 amino acids. Germline assignment: CDR1 LGHDT and CDR2 YNNKEL (reference sequence). V gave up 2 bases and J gave up 6 bases, with 7 bases separating them. Drawing the rest from reference TRBV3-1 and TRBJ1-1, the complete variable domain is DTAVSQTPKYLVTQMGNDKSIKCEQNLGHDTMYWYKQDSKKFLKIMFSYNNKELIINETVPNRFSPKSPDKAHLNLHINSLELGDSAVYFCASSQITSEAFFGQGTRLTVV.